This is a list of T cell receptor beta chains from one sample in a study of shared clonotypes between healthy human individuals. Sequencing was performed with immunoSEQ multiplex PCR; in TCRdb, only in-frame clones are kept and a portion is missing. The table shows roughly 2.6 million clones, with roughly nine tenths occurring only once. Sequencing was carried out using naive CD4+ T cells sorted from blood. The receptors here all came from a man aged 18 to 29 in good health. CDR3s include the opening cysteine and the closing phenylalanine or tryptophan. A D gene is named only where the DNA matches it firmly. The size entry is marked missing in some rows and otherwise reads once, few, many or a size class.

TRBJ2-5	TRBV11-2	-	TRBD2	TGTGCCAGCAGCTTAGCGGGAGGGATAGAGACCCAGTACTTC	CASSLAGGIETQYF
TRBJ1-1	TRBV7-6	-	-	TGTGCCAGCGGGACAAGGCTGAACACTGAAGCTTTCTTT	CASGTRLNTEAFF
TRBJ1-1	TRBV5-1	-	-	TGCGCCAGCAGGGTATTGGCATCAGGGGTCGGGACTGAAGCTTTCTTT	CASRVLASGVGTEAFF
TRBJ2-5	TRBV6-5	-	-	TGTGCCAGCGGCCCCCCCCCGGAGACCCAGTACTTC	CASGPPPETQYF
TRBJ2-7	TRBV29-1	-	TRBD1	TGCAGCGCCGTCCGGGACAGCAACGAGCAGTACTTC	CSAVRDSNEQYF
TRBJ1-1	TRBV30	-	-	TGTGCCTGGAGTGACTCCGACAGCCTCTCGTGGAACACTGAAGCTTTCTTT	CAWSDSDSLSWNTEAFF
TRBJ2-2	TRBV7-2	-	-	TGTGCCAGCAGCTTGCGCGCGAACACCGGGGAGCTGTTTTTT	CASSLRANTGELFF
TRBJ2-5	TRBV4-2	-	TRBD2	TGTGCCAGCAGCCCAGGGACTAGCGGGGGCCAAGAGACCCAGTACTTC	CASSPGTSGGQETQYF
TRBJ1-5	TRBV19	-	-	TGTGCCAGTAGCCCGGGGTCTTTTTTGCCCCAGCATTTT	CASSPGSFLPQHF
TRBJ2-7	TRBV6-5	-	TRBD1	TGTGCCAGCAGTTCCGCAGGGGGTGGCGAGCAGTACTTC	CASSSAGGGEQYF
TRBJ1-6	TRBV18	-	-	TGTGCCAGCTCACCATCCGGGGATTCACCCCTCCACTTT	CASSPSGDSPLHF
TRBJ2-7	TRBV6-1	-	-	TGTGCCAGCAGTGGACCACACGGATCCTCCTACGAGCAGTACTTC	CASSGPHGSSYEQYF
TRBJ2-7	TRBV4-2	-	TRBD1	TGTGCCAGCAGCCATGAGGGGACAGGGGGTCCCTACGAGCAGTACTTC	CASSHEGTGGPYEQYF
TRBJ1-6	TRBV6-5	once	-	TGTGCCAGCAGTCGGGGCCGAGGAAATAATTCACCCCTCCACTTT	CASSRGRGNNSPLHF
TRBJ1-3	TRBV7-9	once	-	TGTGCCAGCAGCTTAGCTAAAGGAGGCAGGGTCTCTGGAAACACCATATATTTT	CASSLAKGGRVSGNTIYF
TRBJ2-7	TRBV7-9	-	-	TGTGCCAGCAGCTTAGGATTGACAGGGACTTTGGCCTACGAGCAGTACTTC	CASSLGLTGTLAYEQYF
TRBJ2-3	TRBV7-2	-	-	TGTGCCAGCAGCTTAGCACTTAACACAGATACGCAGTATTTT	CASSLALNTDTQYF
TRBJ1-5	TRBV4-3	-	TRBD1	TGCGCCAGCAGCCAAGAGGACAGGGGAAATCAGCCCCAGCATTTT	CASSQEDRGNQPQHF
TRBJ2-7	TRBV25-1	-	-	TGTGCCAGCAGTGAAGTCGATCGACCTGGCTACGAGCAGTACTTC	CASSEVDRPGYEQYF
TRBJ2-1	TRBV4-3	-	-	TGCGCCAGCAGCCCGGGACCCTCCTACAATGAGCAGTTCTTC	CASSPGPSYNEQFF
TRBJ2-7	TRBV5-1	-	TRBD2	TGCGCCAGCAGACGGACTAGCCAGCACGAGCAGTACTTC	CASRRTSQHEQYF
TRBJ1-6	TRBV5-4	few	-	TGTGCCAGCAGCTTGGAGGGTTATTCACCCCTCCACTTT	CASSLEGYSPLHF
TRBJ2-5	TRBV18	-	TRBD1	TGTGCCAGCTCACAGGACAGGGTGGAAGAGACCCAGTACTTC	CASSQDRVEETQYF
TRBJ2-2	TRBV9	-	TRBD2	TGTGCCAGCAGCCCAAGGGAGGGCCGATGGGACACCGGGGAGCTGTTTTTT	CASSPREGRWDTGELFF
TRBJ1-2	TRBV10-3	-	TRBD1	TGTGCCATCAGTGAAACGGACAGGGGACCCTATGGCTACACCTTC	CAISETDRGPYGYTF
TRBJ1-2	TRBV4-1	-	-	TGCGCCAGCAGCCAAGGGCTCAGAGGATATTACACCTTC	CASSQGLRGYYTF
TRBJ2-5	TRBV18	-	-	TGTGCCAGCTCACCACCTTCCCAGCAAGAGACCCAGTACTTC	CASSPPSQQETQYF
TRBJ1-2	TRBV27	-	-	TGTGCCAGCAGTTTAGGGGGCAGCAACTATGGCTACACCTTC	CASSLGGSNYGYTF
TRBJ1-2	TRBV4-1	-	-	TGCGCCAGCAGAGCAGGAACGTCTAACTATGGCTACACCTTC	CASRAGTSNYGYTF
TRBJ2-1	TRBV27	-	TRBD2	TGTGCCAGCAGTTCCTTCGGGACTAGCGGGCGGGATGAGCAGTTCTTC	CASSSFGTSGRDEQFF
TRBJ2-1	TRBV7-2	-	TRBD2	TGTGCCAGCAGCCCATCCGGGACTAGCGGGAGGGCTACCTACAATGAGCAGTTCTTC	CASSPSGTSGRATYNEQFF
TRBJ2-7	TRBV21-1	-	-	TGTGCCAGCAGCAAAGCGCAGCGGGAGGGCCTCGAGCAGTACTTC	CASSKAQREGLEQYF
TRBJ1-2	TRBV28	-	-	TGTGCCAGCAGTTTATCCCTTTATGGCTACACCTTC	CASSLSLYGYTF
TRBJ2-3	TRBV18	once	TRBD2	TGTGCCAGCTCACCACGTCGGCAGCGGGGGGGCCTCGCAGATACGCAGTATTTT	CASSPRRQRGGLADTQYF
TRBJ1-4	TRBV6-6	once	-	TGTGCCAGCAGGGGGTCGGGGGCGAAGAGTGAAAAACTGTTTTTT	CASRGSGAKSEKLFF
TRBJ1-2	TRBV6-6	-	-	TGTGCCAGCAGTTACGGTGATGGGGCCTATGGCTACACCTTC	CASSYGDGAYGYTF
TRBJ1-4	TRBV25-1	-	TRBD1	TGTGCCAGCAGTGCGGGACAGGGCTATGAAAAACTGTTTTTT	CASSAGQGYEKLFF
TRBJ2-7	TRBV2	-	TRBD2	TGTGCCAGCAGTGCTAGCGGGGGGGCCGCCGAGCAGTACTTC	CASSASGGAAEQYF
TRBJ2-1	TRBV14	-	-	TGTGCCAGCAGCCAAGCCTATTACAATGAGCAGTTCTTC	CASSQAYYNEQFF
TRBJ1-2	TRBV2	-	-	TGTGCCAACACCGGGTCAAGTGGCTACACCTTC	CANTGSSGYTF
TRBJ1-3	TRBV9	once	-	TGTGCCAGCAGCGGACAGCTCTCTGGAAACACCATATATTTT	CASSGQLSGNTIYF
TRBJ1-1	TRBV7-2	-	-	TGTGCCAGCAGCTTAACCAGGGGTTTGGGGATGAACACTGAAGCTTTCTTT	CASSLTRGLGMNTEAFF
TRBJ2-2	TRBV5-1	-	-	TGCGCCAGCACCCGGACAGTCGTTAACACCGGGGAGCTGTTTTTT	CASTRTVVNTGELFF
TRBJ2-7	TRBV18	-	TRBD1	TGTGCCAGCTCACCTCCGGGACAGGGGCTTTACGAGCAGTACTTC	CASSPPGQGLYEQYF
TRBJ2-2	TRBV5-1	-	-	TGCGCCAGCAGCTTGACGACAACGAACACCGGGGAGCTGTTTTTT	CASSLTTTNTGELFF
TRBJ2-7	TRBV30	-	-	TGTGCCTGGAGTGCCACCTGGGGAGCGGGTTCCTACGAGCAGTACTTC	CAWSATWGAGSYEQYF
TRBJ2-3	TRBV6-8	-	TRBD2	TGTGCCAGAAATTTTAGCGGGAGGGGCACAGATACGCAGTATTTT	CARNFSGRGTDTQYF
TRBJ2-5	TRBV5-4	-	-	TGTGCCAGCAGCACGTCCGAAGGGAGGGGGGAGACCCAGTACTTC	CASSTSEGRGETQYF
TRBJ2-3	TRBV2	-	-	TGTGCCAGCAGTGTTCCTAGCACAGATACGCAGTATTTT	CASSVPSTDTQYF
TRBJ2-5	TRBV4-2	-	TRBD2	TGTGCCAGCAGCCAAGATCTCCTAGCGGGGGGACTAGAGACCCAGTACTTC	CASSQDLLAGGLETQYF
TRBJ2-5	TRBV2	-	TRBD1	TGTGCCAGCAGAGGACAGGGGAAGGAGTACTTC	CASRGQGKEYF
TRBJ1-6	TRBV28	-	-	TGTGCCAGCAGGGCGGGGCCGGGATCACCCCTCCACTTT	CASRAGPGSPLHF
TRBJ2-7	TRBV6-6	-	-	TGTGCCAGCAGTTACCGGCCCATGTTACAGTCCTACGAGCAGTACTTC	CASSYRPMLQSYEQYF
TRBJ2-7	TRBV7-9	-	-	TGTGCCAGCAGCTTGGCTTTTTTGAACGAGCAGTACTTC	CASSLAFLNEQYF
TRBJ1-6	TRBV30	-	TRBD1	TGTGCCTGGAGTGTAACACAGGGGGACTCACCCCTCCACTTT	CAWSVTQGDSPLHF
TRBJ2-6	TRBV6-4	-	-	TGTGCCAGCAGTGAGGGTGGGGCTGGGGCCAACGTCCTGACTTTC	CASSEGGAGANVLTF
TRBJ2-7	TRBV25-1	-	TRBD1	TGTGCCAGCTCCCACCCGGGACAGGGCTACGAGCAGTACTTC	CASSHPGQGYEQYF
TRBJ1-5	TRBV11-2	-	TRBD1	TGTGCCAGCAGCTTCTACTGGGACAGCTGGTGTTATAGCAATCAGCCCCAGCATTTT	CASSFYWDSWCYSNQPQHF
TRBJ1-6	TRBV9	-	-	TGTGCCAGCAGCCCCCAGACCTTCGGGAATTCACCCCTCCACTTT	CASSPQTFGNSPLHF
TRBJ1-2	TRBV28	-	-	TGTGCCAGCAGTTTCAGTCGAGGCAAAATGGGCGGCTACACCTTC	CASSFSRGKMGGYTF